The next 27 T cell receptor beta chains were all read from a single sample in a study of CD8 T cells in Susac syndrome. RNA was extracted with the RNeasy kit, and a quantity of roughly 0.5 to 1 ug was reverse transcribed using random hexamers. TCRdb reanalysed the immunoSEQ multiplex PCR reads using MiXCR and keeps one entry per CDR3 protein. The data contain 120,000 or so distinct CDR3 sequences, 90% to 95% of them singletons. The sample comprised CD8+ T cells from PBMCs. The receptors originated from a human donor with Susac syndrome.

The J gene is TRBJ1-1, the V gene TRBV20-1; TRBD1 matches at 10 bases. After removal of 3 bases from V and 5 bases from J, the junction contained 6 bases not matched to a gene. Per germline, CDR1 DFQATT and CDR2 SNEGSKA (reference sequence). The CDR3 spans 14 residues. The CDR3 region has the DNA TGCAGTGCTAGGTCCGGGACAGGGGAAACTGAAGCTTTCTTT. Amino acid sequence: CSARSGTGETEAFF.

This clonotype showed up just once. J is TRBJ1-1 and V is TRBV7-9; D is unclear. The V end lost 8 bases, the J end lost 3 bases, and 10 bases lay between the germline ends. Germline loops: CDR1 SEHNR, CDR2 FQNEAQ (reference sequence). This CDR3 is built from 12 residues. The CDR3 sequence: CASDRGDTEAFF. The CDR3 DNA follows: TGTGCCAGCGATCGCGGGGACACTGAAGCTTTCTTT. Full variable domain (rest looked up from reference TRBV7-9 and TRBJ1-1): DTGVSQNPRHKITKRGQNVTFRCDPISEHNRLYWYRQTLGQGPEFLTYFQNEAQLEKSRLLSDRFSAERPKGSFSTLEIQRTEQGDSAMYLCASDRGDTEAFFGQGTRLTVV.

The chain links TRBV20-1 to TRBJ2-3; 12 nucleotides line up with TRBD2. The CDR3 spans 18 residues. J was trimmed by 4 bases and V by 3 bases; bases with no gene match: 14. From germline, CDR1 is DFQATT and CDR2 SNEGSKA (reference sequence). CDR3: CSASRIASGRAGADTQYF. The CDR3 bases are TGCAGTGCTAGTCGAATAGCTAGCGGGAGGGCCGGAGCAGATACGCAGTATTTT.

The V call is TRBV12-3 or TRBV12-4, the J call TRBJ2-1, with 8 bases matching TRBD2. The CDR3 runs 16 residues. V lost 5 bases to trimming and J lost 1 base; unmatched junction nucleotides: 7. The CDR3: CASSPRGGGSYNEQFF. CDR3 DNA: TGTGCCAGCAGTCCTCGCGGCGGGGGGTCCTACAATGAGCAGTTCTTC.

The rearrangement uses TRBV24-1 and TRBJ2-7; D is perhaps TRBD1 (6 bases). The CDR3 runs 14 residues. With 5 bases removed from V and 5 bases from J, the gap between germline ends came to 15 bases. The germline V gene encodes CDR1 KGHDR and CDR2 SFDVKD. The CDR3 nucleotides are TGTGCCACCAGTGCTCAGGGGCCTCCCGACGAGCAGTACTTC. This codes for CATSAQGPPDEQYF.

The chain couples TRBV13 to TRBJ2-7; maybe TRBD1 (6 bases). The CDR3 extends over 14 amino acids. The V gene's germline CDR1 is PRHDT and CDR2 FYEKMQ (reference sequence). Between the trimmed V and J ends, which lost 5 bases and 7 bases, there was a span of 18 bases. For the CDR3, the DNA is TGTGCCAGCAGCAACTCCCTGGGGGCGGGTGAGCAGTACTTC. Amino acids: CASSNSLGAGEQYF.

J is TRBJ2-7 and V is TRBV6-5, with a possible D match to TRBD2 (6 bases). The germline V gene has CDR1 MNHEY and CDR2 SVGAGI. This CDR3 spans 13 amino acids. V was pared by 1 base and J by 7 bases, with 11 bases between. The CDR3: CASSYYTGTEQYF. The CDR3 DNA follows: TGTGCCAGCAGTTACTACACCGGGACTGAGCAGTACTTC.

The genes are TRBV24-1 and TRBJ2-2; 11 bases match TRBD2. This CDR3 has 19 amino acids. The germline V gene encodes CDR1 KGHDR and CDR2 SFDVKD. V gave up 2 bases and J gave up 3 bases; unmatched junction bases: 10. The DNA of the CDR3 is TGTGCCACCAGTGATTCGTCATCGGAGACTAGCGGGGACACCGGGGAGCTGTTTTTT. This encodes CATSDSSSETSGDTGELFF.

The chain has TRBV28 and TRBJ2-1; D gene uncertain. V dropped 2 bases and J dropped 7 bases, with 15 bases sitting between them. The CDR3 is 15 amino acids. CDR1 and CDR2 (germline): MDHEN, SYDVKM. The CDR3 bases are TGTGCCAGCAGTTTAGGGGTGGTAGTATGGAATGAGCAGTTCTTC. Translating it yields CASSLGVVVWNEQFF.

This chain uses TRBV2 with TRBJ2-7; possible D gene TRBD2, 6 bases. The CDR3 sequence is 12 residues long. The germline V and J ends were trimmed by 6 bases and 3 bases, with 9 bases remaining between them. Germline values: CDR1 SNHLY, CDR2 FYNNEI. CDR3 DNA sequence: TGTGCCAGCAGCGGGCGGGGCTACGAGCAGTACTTC. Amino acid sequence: CASSGRGYEQYF.

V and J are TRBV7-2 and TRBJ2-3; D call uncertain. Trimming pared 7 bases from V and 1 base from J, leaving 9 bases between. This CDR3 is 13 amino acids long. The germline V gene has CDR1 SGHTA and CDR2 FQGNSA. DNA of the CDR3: TGTGCCAGCACCTTCCCGGGCACAGATACGCAGTATTTT. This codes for CASTFPGTDTQYF.

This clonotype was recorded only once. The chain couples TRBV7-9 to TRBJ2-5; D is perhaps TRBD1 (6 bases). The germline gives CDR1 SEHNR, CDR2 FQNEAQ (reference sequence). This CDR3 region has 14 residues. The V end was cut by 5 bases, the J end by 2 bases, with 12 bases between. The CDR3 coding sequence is TGTGCCAGCAGCGGAGTGGACAGTCAAGAGACCCAGTACTTC. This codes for CASSGVDSQETQYF.

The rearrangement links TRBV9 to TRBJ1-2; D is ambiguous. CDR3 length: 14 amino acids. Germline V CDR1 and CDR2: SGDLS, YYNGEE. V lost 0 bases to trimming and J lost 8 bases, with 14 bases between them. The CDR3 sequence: CASSVDITLVGYTF. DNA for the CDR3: TGTGCCAGCAGCGTAGATATAACCCTGGTCGGCTACACCTTC.

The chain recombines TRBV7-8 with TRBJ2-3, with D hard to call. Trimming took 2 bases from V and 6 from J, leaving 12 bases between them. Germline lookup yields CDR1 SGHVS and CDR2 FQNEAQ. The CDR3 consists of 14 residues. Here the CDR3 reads CASSLTTGSDTQYF. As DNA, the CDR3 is TGTGCCAGCAGCTTAACTACCGGGTCGGATACGCAGTATTTT.

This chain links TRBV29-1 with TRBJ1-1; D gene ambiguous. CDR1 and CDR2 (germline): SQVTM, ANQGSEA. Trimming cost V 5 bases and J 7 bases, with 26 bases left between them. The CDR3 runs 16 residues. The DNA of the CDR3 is TGCAGCGTTCTCGGCGCCTGGGAGGGTTCTTCCGTTGAAGCTTTCTTT. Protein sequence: CSVLGAWEGSSVEAFF.

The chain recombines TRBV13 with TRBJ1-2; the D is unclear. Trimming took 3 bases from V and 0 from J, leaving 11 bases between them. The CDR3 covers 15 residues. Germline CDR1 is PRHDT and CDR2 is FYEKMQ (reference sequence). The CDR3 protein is CASSLIRQANYGYTF. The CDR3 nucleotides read TGTGCCAGCAGCTTGATCCGCCAGGCTAACTATGGCTACACCTTC.

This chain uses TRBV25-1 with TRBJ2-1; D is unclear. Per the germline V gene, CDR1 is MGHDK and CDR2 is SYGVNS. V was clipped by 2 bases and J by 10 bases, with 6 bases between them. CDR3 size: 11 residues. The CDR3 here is CASSEPSEQFF. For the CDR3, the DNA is TGTGCCAGCAGTGAACCGTCGGAGCAGTTCTTC.

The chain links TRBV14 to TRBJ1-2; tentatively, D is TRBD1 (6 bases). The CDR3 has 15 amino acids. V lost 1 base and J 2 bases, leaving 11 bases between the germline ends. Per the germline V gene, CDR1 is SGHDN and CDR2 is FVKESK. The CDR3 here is CASSQGSGQNYGYTF. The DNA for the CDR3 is TGTGCCAGCAGCCAAGGTTCCGGACAGAACTATGGCTACACCTTC.

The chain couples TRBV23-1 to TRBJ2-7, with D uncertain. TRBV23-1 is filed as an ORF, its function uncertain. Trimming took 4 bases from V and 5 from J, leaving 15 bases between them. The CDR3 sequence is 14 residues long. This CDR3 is CASSLTGPCHEQYF. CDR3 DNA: TGCGCCAGCAGTCTCACGGGCCCATGCCACGAGCAGTACTTC.

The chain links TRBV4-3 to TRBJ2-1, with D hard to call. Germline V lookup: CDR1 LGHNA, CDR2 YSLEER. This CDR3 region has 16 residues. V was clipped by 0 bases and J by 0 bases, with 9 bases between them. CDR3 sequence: CASSQDGEGSYNEQFF. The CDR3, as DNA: TGCGCCAGCAGCCAAGATGGCGAAGGCTCCTACAATGAGCAGTTCTTC.

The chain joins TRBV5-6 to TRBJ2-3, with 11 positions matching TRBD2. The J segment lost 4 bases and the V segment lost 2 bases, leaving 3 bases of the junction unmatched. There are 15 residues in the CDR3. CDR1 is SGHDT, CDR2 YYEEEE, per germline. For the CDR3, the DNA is TGTGCCAGCAGCTTTAGCGGGGGGGCCCCAGATACGCAGTATTTT. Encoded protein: CASSFSGGAPDTQYF.

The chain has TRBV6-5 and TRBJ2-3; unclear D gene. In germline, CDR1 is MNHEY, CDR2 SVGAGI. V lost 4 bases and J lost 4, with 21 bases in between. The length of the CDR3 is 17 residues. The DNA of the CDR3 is TGTGCCAGCAGTTCGCCCAAAATGGGTAGTAATGCAGATACGCAGTATTTT. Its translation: CASSSPKMGSNADTQYF.

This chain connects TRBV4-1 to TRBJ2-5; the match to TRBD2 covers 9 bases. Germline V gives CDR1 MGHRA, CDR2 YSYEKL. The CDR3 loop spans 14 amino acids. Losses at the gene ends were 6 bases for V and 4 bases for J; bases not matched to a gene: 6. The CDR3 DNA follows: TGCGCCAGCAGTAGGGGACTAGCAGTAGAGACCCAGTACTTC. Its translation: CASSRGLAVETQYF.

The CDR3 protein is CASSPGTAYEQYF. Here the CDR3 DNA reads TGTGCCAGCAGCCCCGGGACAGCCTACGAGCAGTACTTC. The V gene is TRBV3-1, the J gene TRBJ2-7, with 7 bases aligning to TRBD1. After removal of 4 bases from V and 2 bases from J, the junction contained 2 bases not matched to a gene. The CDR3 is made up of 13 amino acids. Germline CDR1 is LGHDT and CDR2 is YNNKEL (reference sequence).

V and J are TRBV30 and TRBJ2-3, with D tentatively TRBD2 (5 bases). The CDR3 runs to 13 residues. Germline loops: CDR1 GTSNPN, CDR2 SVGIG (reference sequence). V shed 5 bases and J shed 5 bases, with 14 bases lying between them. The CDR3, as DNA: TGTGCCTGGGCGCGGATCGCGGGAGATACGCAGTATTTT. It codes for CAWARIAGDTQYF.

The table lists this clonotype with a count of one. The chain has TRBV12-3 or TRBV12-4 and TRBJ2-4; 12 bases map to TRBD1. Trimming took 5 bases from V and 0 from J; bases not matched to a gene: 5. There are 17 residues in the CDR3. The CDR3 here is CASSRDRGPLAKNIQYF. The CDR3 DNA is TGTGCCAGCAGTCGGGACAGGGGGCCCTTAGCCAAAAACATTCAGTACTTC.

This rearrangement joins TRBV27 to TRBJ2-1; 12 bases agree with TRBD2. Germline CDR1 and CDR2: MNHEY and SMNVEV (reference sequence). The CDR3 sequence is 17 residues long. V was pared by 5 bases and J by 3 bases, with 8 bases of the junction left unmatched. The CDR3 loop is CASSARLAGDLYNEQFF. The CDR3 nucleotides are TGTGCCAGCAGTGCCAGACTAGCGGGAGATCTCTACAATGAGCAGTTCTTC.